Here is one TCR beta chain with its context. As yet, its antigen is unknown. This sample's time point: blood from clinic visit 5 months post-surgery; TSC patient then seizure free. Only cases whose brain tissue showed the highest T cell transcript signatures were sequenced. The data were obtained in a study of brain T cells in children with intractable seizures. Study-wide points: Only CDR3 sequence similarity suggested viral specificity, without known HCMV serostatus.

Repertoires were generated with immunoSEQ multiplex PCR, while TCRdb's copy carries only in-frame clones and drops some. Here the sample spans about 340,000 clones, nearly 95% being singletons. This CDR3 region has 14 residues. V lost 1 base to trimming and J lost 3 bases, with 11 bases between them. Germline V gene data show CDR1 as SGHNT and CDR2 as YYREEE (reference sequence). Specimen: peripheral blood, collected approximately 5 months after surgery. The J gene is TRBJ2-7, the V gene TRBV5-4, with a weak D call TRBD2 (5 bases). The receptor was derived from a boy in the first two years of life with tuberous sclerosis and intractable seizures. CDR3 in DNA: TGTGCCAGCAGCTTGTCAAACGGACTCTACGAGCAGTACTTC. Amino acid sequence: CASSLSNGLYEQYF.